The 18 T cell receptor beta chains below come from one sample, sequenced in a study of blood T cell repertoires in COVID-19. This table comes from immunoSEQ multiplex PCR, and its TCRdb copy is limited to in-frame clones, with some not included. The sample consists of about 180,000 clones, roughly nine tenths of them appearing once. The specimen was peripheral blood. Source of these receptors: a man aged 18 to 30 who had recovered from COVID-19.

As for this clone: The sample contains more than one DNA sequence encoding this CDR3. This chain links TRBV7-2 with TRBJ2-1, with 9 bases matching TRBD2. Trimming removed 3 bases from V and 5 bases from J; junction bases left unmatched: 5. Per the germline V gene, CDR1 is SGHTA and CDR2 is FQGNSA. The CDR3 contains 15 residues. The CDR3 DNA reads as TGTGCCAGCAGCTTGACTAGCGGACGCCACAATGAGCAGTTCTTC. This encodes CASSLTSGRHNEQFF.

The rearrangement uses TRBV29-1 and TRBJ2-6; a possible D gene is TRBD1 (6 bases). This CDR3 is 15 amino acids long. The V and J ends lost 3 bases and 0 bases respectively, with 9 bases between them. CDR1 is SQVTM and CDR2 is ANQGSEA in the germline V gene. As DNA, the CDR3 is TGCAGCGTTGACCAGGACAGCTCTGGGGCCAACGTCCTGACTTTC. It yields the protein CSVDQDSSGANVLTF.

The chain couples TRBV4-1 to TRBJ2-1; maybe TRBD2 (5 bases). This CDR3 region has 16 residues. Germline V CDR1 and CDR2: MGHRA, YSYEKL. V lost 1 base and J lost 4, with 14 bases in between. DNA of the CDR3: TGCGCCAGCAGCCAAGGAAGGGAGATCAAGTACAATGAGCAGTTCTTC. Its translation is CASSQGREIKYNEQFF.

CDR3 DNA sequence: TGTGCCAGCAGCTTATTTTTGGGCTACTACAATGAGCAGTTCTTC. Its protein is CASSLFLGYYNEQFF. The chain recombines TRBV7-2 with TRBJ2-1, with no clear D. Germline CDR1 and CDR2: SGHTA and FQGNSA. This CDR3 spans 15 amino acids. V dropped 2 bases and J dropped 3 bases, with 11 bases sitting between them. Looking up the rest from reference TRBV7-2 and TRBJ2-1 gives the full variable domain: GAGVSQSPSNKVTEKGKDVELRCDPISGHTALYWYRQSLGQGLEFLIYFQGNSAPDKSGLPSDRFSAERTGGSVSTLTIQRTQQEDSAVYLCASSLFLGYYNEQFFGPGTRLTVL.

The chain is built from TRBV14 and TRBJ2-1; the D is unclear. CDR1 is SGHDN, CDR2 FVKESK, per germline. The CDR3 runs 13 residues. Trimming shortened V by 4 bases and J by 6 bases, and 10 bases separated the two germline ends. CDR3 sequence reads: CASSPYTGNEQFF. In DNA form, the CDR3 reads TGTGCCAGCAGCCCCTATACGGGCAATGAGCAGTTCTTC.

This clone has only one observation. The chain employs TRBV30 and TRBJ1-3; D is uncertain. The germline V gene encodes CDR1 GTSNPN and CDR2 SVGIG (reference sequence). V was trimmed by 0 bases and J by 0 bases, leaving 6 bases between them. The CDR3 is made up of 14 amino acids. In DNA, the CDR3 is TGTGCCTGGAGTGTTCCCGGCTCTGGAAACACCATATATTTT. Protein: CAWSVPGSGNTIYF.

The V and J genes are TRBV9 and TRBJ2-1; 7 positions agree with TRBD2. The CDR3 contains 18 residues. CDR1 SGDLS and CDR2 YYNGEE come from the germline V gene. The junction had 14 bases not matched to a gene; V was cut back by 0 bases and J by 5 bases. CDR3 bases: TGTGCCAGCAGCGTAGGATGGGGAGGTAGCGGGCGGAACAATGAGCAGTTCTTC. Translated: CASSVGWGGSGRNNEQFF.

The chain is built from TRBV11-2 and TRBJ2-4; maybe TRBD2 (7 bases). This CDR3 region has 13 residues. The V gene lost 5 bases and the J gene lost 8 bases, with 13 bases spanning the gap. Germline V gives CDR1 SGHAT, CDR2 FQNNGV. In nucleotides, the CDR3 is TGTGCCAGCAGCCCCGGGGGGCTCGACATTCAGTACTTC. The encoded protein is CASSPGGLDIQYF.

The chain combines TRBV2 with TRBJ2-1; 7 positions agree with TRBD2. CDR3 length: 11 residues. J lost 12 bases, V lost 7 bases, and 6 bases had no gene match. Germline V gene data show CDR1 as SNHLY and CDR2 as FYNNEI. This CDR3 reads CASKFGEGQFF. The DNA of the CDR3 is TGTGCCAGCAAATTCGGGGAGGGGCAGTTCTTC.

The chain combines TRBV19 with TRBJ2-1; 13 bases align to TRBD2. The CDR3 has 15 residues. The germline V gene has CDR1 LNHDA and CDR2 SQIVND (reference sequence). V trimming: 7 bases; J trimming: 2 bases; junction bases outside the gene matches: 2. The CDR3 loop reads CASIGTSGTYNEQFF. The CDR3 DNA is TGTGCCAGTATTGGGACTAGCGGGACCTACAATGAGCAGTTCTTC.

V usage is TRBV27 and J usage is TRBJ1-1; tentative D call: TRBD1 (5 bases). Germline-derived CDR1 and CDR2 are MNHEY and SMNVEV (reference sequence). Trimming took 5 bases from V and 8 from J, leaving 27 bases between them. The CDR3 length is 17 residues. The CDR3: CASSTYRAGVPRLEAFF. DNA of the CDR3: TGTGCCAGCAGTACTTATCGCGCGGGGGTCCCACGCCTCGAAGCTTTCTTT.

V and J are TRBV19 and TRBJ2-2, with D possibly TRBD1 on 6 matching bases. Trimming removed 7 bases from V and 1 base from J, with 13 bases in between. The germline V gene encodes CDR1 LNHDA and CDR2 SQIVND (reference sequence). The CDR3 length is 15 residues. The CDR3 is CASNTGQKNTGELFF. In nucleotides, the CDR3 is TGTGCCAGTAATACCGGACAGAAGAACACCGGGGAGCTGTTTTTT.

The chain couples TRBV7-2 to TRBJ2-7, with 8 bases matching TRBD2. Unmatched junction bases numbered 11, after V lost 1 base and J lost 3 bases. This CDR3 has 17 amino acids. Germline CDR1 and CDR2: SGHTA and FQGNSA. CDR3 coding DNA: TGTGCCAGCAGCTTAGGGCCGGGGGGGACTCGGAACTACGAGCAGTACTTC. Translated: CASSLGPGGTRNYEQYF.

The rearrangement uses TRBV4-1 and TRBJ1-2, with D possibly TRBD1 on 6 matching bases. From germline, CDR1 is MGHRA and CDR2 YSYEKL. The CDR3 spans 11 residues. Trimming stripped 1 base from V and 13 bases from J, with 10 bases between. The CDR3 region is CASSQAQGRTF. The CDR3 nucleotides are TGCGCCAGCAGCCAAGCTCAGGGGCGCACCTTC.

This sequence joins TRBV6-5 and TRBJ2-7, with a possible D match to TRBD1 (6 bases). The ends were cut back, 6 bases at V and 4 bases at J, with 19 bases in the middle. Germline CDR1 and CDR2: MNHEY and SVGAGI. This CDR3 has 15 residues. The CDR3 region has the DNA TGTGCCAGCAGGTCCCAACAGGGCCGTCATTACGAGCAGTACTTC. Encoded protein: CASRSQQGRHYEQYF.

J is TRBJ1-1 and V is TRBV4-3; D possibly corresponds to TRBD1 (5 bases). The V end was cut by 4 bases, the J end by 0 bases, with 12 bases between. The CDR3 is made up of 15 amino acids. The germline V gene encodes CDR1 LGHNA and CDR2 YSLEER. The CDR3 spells CASSPDSGMNTEAFF. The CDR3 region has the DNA TGCGCCAGCAGCCCCGACAGCGGGATGAACACTGAAGCTTTCTTT.

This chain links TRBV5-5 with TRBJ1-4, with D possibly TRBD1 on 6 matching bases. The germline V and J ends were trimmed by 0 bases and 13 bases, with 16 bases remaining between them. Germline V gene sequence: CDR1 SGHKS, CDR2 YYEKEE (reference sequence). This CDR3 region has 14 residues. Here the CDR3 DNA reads TGTGCCAGCAGCTTGGAGACAGGCCCAAACAGACTGTTTTTT. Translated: CASSLETGPNRLFF.

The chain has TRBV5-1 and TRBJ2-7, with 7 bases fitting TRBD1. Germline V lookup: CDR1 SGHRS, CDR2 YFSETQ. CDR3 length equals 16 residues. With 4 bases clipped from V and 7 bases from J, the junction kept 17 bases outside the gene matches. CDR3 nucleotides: TGCGCCAGCAGCATGGACCGGGACAGCCCCTCGAGGGAGCAGTACTTC. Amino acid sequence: CASSMDRDSPSREQYF. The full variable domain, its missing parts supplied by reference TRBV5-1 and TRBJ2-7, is KAGVTQTPRYLIKTRGQQVTLSCSPISGHRSVSWYQQTPGQGLQFLFEYFSETQRNKGNFPGRFSGRQFSNSRSEMNVSTLELGDSALYLCASSMDRDSPSREQYFGPGTRLTVT.